This T cell receptor beta chain was recovered during a study of cytomegalovirus exposure and HLA in healthy donors. Germline assignment: CDR1 SGHRS and CDR2 YFSETQ. The CDR3 has 14 residues. The V gene lost 0 bases and the J gene lost 3 bases, with 10 bases spanning the gap. 13 Jbeta primers and 60 Vbeta primers were used for the PCR. The assay was immunoSEQ multiplex PCR, and TCRdb's table has in-frame clones only and misses some. Here the sample table reports 30,000 to 35,000 clones. Material for sequencing was PBMCs. J is TRBJ2-7 and V is TRBV5-1; TRBD2 might be the D (6 bases). The TCR was taken from a woman aged 40-49 years in good health and CMV-seropositive. The CDR3 spells CASSLGLGYYEQYF. The CDR3 nucleotides are TGCGCCAGCAGCTTGGGACTAGGTTACTACGAGCAGTACTTC.